This TCR beta chain originates from a study of blood T cell repertoires in COVID-19. Study-level background: From the United States, Italy and Spain came samples of acute and convalescent COVID-19. PBMCs, B-cell-depleted T cells, or T cells were the source of the cDNA or gDNA that made up the material.

The authors' processing: From reference gene primer amplification, estimates of nucleated cell counts were derived. Produced via immunoSEQ multiplex PCR; TCRdb's table is partial and in-frame only. That table gives V, J and clone size, and the DNA gave D and trimming. The sample has some 90,000 clones, 89% seen once. CDR1 is SGHVS and CDR2 is FQNEAQ in the germline V gene. The CDR3 loop spans 13 amino acids. The V end lost 6 bases, the J end lost 7 bases, and 13 bases lay between the germline ends. The J gene is TRBJ1-5, the V gene TRBV7-8; no definite D call. Sequencing was performed on peripheral blood. The source of this sequence is a woman of 80 years or more with active COVID-19. As DNA, the CDR3 is TGTGCCAGCAGTTCCGGTGTTAGCCAGCCCCAGCATTTT. Encoded protein: CASSSGVSQPQHF.